This T cell receptor (beta chain) came from a study of T-cell memory formation after mild COVID-19. Study results and limitations: Day 15 to 85 contracting clones showed balanced CD4/CD8; day 15 to 37 expanders favored CD4+.

TCRalpha and TCRbeta libraries used 5'RACE with constant-segment primers and UMIs. TCRdb reprocessed the 5' RACE reads with MiXCR, giving one entry per CDR3 protein. The data contain around 150,000 distinct CDR3 sequences, roughly 30% of them singletons. About this clonotype: No antigen is known for it.

Germline V gene lookup returns CDR1 SQVTM and CDR2 ANQGSEA. CDR3 length: 14 amino acids. V gave up 5 bases and J gave up 7 bases; unmatched junction bases: 9. This TCR was sampled from an adult woman who had mild COVID-19 (a few samples of this study predate the infection). Cell type and time point are not known. Sequencing was performed on PBMCs or a T cell subset sorted from them (not recorded which). The rearrangement uses TRBV29-1 and TRBJ2-1; the match to TRBD1 covers 9 bases. The CDR3 DNA follows: TGCAGCGTTCAAGGCGGGACAGGGTCGAATGAGCAGTTCTTC. Its translation is CSVQGGTGSNEQFF.